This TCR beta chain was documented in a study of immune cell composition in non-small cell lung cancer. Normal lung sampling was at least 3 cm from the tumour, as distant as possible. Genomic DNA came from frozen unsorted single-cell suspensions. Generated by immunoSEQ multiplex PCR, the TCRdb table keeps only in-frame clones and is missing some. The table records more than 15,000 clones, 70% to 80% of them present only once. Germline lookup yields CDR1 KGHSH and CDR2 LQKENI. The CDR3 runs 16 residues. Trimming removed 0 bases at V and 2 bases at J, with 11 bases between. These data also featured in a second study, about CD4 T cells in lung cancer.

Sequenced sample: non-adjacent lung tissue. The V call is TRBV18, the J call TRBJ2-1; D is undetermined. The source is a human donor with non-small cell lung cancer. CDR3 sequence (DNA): TGTGCCAGCTCACCACCAAGCACCCGGGCCTACAATGAGCAGTTCTTC. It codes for CASSPPSTRAYNEQFF.